This T cell receptor beta chain appears in the sequencing data of a study of blood T cell repertoires in COVID-19. About the research overall: From the United States, Italy and Spain came samples of acute and convalescent COVID-19. The analysed material was cDNA or gDNA that came from T cells, B-cell-depleted T cells, or PBMCs.

V was clipped by 9 bases and J by 5 bases, with 15 bases between them. Germline CDR1 is LNHNV and CDR2 is YYDKDF (reference sequence). This CDR3 is 13 amino acids long. As processed by the authors: Estimation of nucleated cell counts was performed using reference gene primer amplification. Repertoires were generated with immunoSEQ multiplex PCR, while TCRdb's copy carries only in-frame clones and drops some. V and J calls and clone size are as listed in that table; D and trimming were resolved from the DNA. The sample shows under 200,000 clones, roughly 84% of them seen only once. The rearrangement uses TRBV15 and TRBJ2-3; tentative D call: TRBD2 (5 bases). The receptor's source is a woman aged 60 to 75 with acute or convalescent COVID-19. The sample consisted of peripheral blood. The CDR3 DNA reads as TGTGCCACTCGAGTGGCAGGAGGAGATACGCAGTATTTT. It specifies CATRVAGGDTQYF.